This TCR beta chain was identified in a study of low-dose radiotherapy and immunotherapy resistance in tumors. Across the whole study: Intravenous ipilimumab 1 mg/kg every six weeks was given with nivolumab 240 mg every two weeks. Aspirin 300 mg was given orally each day for four cycles from cycle 1 day 1.

This clonotype was observed many times. Indicated time point: before trial treatment. As a condition of eligibility, patients had advanced solid tumors lacking tumor-infiltrating lymphocytes. Germline lookup yields CDR1 DFQATT and CDR2 SNEGSKA (reference sequence). The CDR3 sequence is 12 residues long. Trimming took off 4 bases at V and 9 bases at J, with 14 bases between the two ends. Alpha and beta chains were covered, as first-strand cDNA relied on TRAV- and TRBV-specific primers. For amplifying TCRs, the PCR ran for 15 to 20 cycles with Phusion, which was used together with a constant-region primer and the adapter on the V primers. MiXCR, run by TCRdb on the reads, gives a single entry per CDR3 protein. The data hold tens of thousands of distinct CDR3 sequences, with about a sixth observed a single time.

This TCR was recovered from a male donor with prostate cancer. The chain couples TRBV20-1 to TRBJ2-3; D may match TRBD1 or TRBD2 (5 bases each). Material: PBMCs, obtained before treatment. The DNA for the CDR3 is TGCAGTGCTACCATCGGGGCGGTGACGCAGTATTTT. Encoded protein: CSATIGAVTQYF.